This T cell receptor beta chain was obtained from a study of T cell clonotyping in hematopoietic cell transplantation. Whole-study context: Pretransplant recipient samples were taken after cytoreduction.

Study-level findings and limits: Broader posttransplant TCR repertoire diversity was predicted by graft donor and pretransplant recipient Inverse Simpson Index values. After transplant, recipient diversity fell while pathologically expanded clonotypes grew through day 180.

Stated time point: recipient sample about 28 days before transplant, after cytoreduction. Samples: about 28 days before transplant, then days 30, 100 and 180 after. TCRdb's table, derived via immunoSEQ multiplex PCR, lists solely in-frame clones and lacks some. The data hold 25,000 to 30,000 clones, with 90% to 95% observed a single time. V lost 6 bases and J lost 0; bases outside the gene matches: 1. The CDR3 spans 13 residues. The germline CDR1 and CDR2 sequences are LNHDA and SQIVND (reference sequence). A note on this clone: Its specificity is unknown.

This sequence was found in a man aged 50 or older with acute myeloid leukemia. Some clones in this sample may be carry-over from other donors' samples. Source: peripheral blood mononuclear cells, taken before stem cell transplant. This chain links TRBV19 with TRBJ2-5; 7 positions match TRBD1. The CDR3 region is CASRGQYQETQYF. The CDR3 region has the DNA TGTGCCAGTAGGGGACAGTACCAAGAGACCCAGTACTTC. The whole variable domain, filled in from reference TRBV19 and TRBJ2-5, reads DGGITQSPKYLFRKEGQNVTLSCEQNLNHDAMYWYRQDPGQGLRLIYYSQIVNDFQKGDIAEGYSVSREKKESFPLTVTSAQKNPTAFYLCASRGQYQETQYFGPGTRLLVL.